Listed here are 27 T cell receptor beta chains from one sample, sequenced in a study of T-cell reconstitution after alpha-beta-depleted transplantation in children. Using unique molecular identifiers, the investigators prepared the TCRbeta library. TCRdb analysed the PCR reads with MiXCR anew, one entry per CDR3 protein. The sample records tens of thousands of distinct CDR3 sequences, over 4.5% being singletons. The sequences come from PBMCs, mostly from graft donor cells, collected 60 days after TCRalphabeta/CD19-depleted stem cell transplant. The receptors here all came from a female patient aged 2-10 years who had a stem cell transplant for aplastic anemia, so the T cells may come from the graft donor.

Many counts were recorded for this clonotype. This chain joins TRBV20-1 and TRBJ2-3, with 11 bases that match TRBD2. J was trimmed by 4 bases and V by 3 bases; bases with no gene match: 9. There are 16 residues in the CDR3. Germline values: CDR1 DFQATT, CDR2 SNEGSKA (reference sequence). CDR3 sequence: CSASGSGGARADTQYF. In nucleotides, the CDR3 is TGCAGTGCTAGTGGTAGCGGGGGGGCCAGGGCAGATACGCAGTATTTT.

This clonotype was detected ten times or more. This chain uses TRBV12-3 or TRBV12-4 with TRBJ1-2, with 7 bases lining up with TRBD1. The J segment lost 7 bases and the V segment lost 3 bases, leaving 11 bases of the junction unmatched. The CDR3 extends over 15 amino acids. The CDR3: CASSLEGAKIRGYTF. For the CDR3, the DNA is TGTGCCAGCAGTTTGGAGGGGGCAAAGATACGTGGCTACACCTTC.

This clonotype was counted ten times or more. CDR3 protein: CSVVLDFSYNEQFF. The CDR3 DNA reads TGCAGCGTTGTATTGGACTTCTCCTACAATGAGCAGTTCTTC. The chain employs TRBV29-1 and TRBJ2-1, with D possibly being TRBD2 (5 bases). Germline V gene data show CDR1 as SQVTM and CDR2 as ANQGSEA. V was shortened by 4 bases and J by 0 bases, with 10 bases between the two germline ends. The CDR3 has 14 amino acids.

This clonotype was counted at least ten times. The genes are TRBV7-6 and TRBJ2-1; 15 bases line up with TRBD2. Losses at the gene ends were 1 base for V and 10 bases for J; bases not matched to a gene: 5. CDR3 length: 16 residues. CDR1 and CDR2 from the germline V gene are SGHVS and FNYEAQ. CDR3 bases: TGTGCCAGCAGCTTAGTGGGACTAGCGGGGGGACAGGAGCAGTTCTTC. Translating it yields CASSLVGLAGGQEQFF.

The sample holds many counts of this clonotype. The chain uses TRBV20-1 and TRBJ2-2; a possible D gene is TRBD2 (5 bases). This CDR3 contains 12 residues. V was shortened by 3 bases and J by 7 bases, with 9 bases between the two germline ends. Germline V gives CDR1 DFQATT, CDR2 SNEGSKA (reference sequence). The CDR3 region is CSASFGIGELFF. CDR3 DNA: TGCAGTGCTAGCTTCGGGATCGGGGAGCTGTTTTTT.

This clonotype was found many times. The rearrangement joins TRBV20-1 to TRBJ2-2, with 9 bases fitting TRBD2. Per germline, CDR1 DFQATT and CDR2 SNEGSKA (reference sequence). The CDR3 is made up of 14 amino acids. The V gene end was trimmed by 1 base and the J gene end by 6 bases; junction bases not matched to a gene: 3. CDR3 coding DNA: TGCAGTGCTAGAGGGTTAGCGGGGGCCGGGGAGCTGTTTTTT. It translates to CSARGLAGAGELFF.

Of note for this clonotype: A much more abundant neighbour one base away suggests this may be a read error. The rearrangement joins TRBV6-2 or TRBV6-3 to TRBJ1-5; TRBD1 aligns across 8 bases. CDR1 and CDR2 from the germline V gene are MNHEY and SVGEGT. The CDR3 length is 15 residues. The CDR3 sequence is CARSYSPGGVQPQHF. The DNA of the CDR3 is TGTGCCAGAAGTTACTCGCCAGGGGGCGTTCAGCCCCAGCATTTT.

The gene calls are TRBV12-3 or TRBV12-4 and TRBJ1-2; the match to TRBD1 covers 8 bases. This CDR3 has 16 amino acids. Trimming removed 6 bases from V and 6 bases from J; junction bases left unmatched: 15. CDR3 coding DNA: TGTGCCAGCAGCCCGAAACGGACAGGGTATGTGGATGGCTACACCTTC. Residues: CASSPKRTGYVDGYTF.

This clonotype was counted at least ten times. The genes are TRBV7-8 and TRBJ2-7, with 10 bases aligning to TRBD1. The CDR3 is 16 residues long. The V and J ends lost 3 bases and 1 base, in that order; junction bases with no gene match: 6. Per germline, CDR1 SGHVS and CDR2 FQNEAQ. CDR3 coding DNA: TGTGCCAGCAGCTTCTGGGACAGGGGTACATCCTACGAGCAGTACTTC. This sequence encodes CASSFWDRGTSYEQYF.

This clonotype was seen many times. The genes are TRBV5-1 and TRBJ2-1, with 9 bases matching TRBD2. This CDR3 has 15 amino acids. Germline values: CDR1 SGHRS, CDR2 YFSETQ. J gave up 6 bases and V 0 bases, and 4 bases lay outside the gene matches. The CDR3 is CASSLGRGGRNEQFF. The CDR3 DNA sequence: TGCGCCAGCAGCTTGGGGCGGGGGGGCCGCAATGAGCAGTTCTTC.

This clonotype was recorded at least ten times. CDR3 sequence: CATSDQGYEQYF. CDR3 bases: TGTGCCACCAGTGATCAGGGTTACGAGCAGTACTTC. The V gene is TRBV24-1, the J gene TRBJ2-7, with D perhaps matching TRBD1 (5 bases). This CDR3 has 12 residues. V lost 3 bases and J 4 bases, leaving 6 bases between the germline ends. Germline CDR1 and CDR2: KGHDR and SFDVKD.

This chain uses TRBV6-6 with TRBJ1-4, with 7 bases identical to TRBD1. The CDR3 spans 16 residues. Germline CDR1 MNHNY, CDR2 SVGAGI (reference sequence). V lost 7 bases to trimming and J lost 8 bases; unmatched junction nucleotides: 16. For the CDR3, the DNA is TGTGCCAGCACCAGGGCAGGGGGACCCCAGGGGGAAAAACTGTTTTTT. It codes for CASTRAGGPQGEKLFF.

This clonotype was seen many times. V and J are TRBV20-1 and TRBJ2-7; TRBD2 matches at 9 bases. The CDR3 consists of 14 residues. Germline loops: CDR1 DFQATT, CDR2 SNEGSKA (reference sequence). Germline trimming cut 5 bases from V and 6 bases from J; bases unmatched to any gene: 11. CDR3 in DNA: TGCAGTGCTCATCTTGGGCTAGCGGGGTCCGAGCAGTACTTC. Residues: CSAHLGLAGSEQYF.

This clonotype was detected many times. The J gene is TRBJ2-3, the V gene TRBV3-1, with D possibly being TRBD1 (5 bases). CDR1 is LGHDT and CDR2 is YNNKEL in the germline V gene (reference sequence). The CDR3 is 16 residues long. The V gene lost 4 bases and the J gene lost 10 bases, with 24 bases spanning the gap. DNA of the CDR3: TGTGCCAGCAGCCCATTAGGGGTGAACTCCCCCACTTCGCAGTATTTT. Amino acid sequence: CASSPLGVNSPTSQYF.

This clonotype was observed many times. This chain connects TRBV3-1 to TRBJ2-1, with D perhaps TRBD2 (6 bases). The germline V gene has CDR1 LGHDT and CDR2 YNNKEL (reference sequence). V lost 0 bases and J lost 13, with 13 bases in between. This CDR3 is built from 13 residues. CDR3 sequence (DNA): TGTGCCAGCAGCCAAGAGGCAGGGACTGGCCAGTTCTTC. Amino acids: CASSQEAGTGQFF.

This clonotype was seen many times. The J gene is TRBJ1-1, the V gene TRBV20-1, with 7 bases that match TRBD1. Germline V gives CDR1 DFQATT, CDR2 SNEGSKA (reference sequence). The CDR3 is 14 amino acids. Trimming cost V 5 bases and J 0 bases; bases outside gene matches: 6. CDR3 in amino acids: CSAAAGGMNTEAFF. CDR3 nucleotide sequence: TGCAGTGCTGCGGCAGGGGGTATGAACACTGAAGCTTTCTTT.

This clonotype was seen a few times. This chain connects TRBV20-1 to TRBJ1-2; 10 bases line up with TRBD1. V shed 4 bases, J shed 6 bases, and the junction held 2 bases outside the gene matches. CDR1 and CDR2 (germline): DFQATT, SNEGSKA (reference sequence). This CDR3 is built from 12 residues. CDR3 coding DNA: TGCAGTGCTACAGACAGGGGGCATGGCTACACCTTC. This translates into CSATDRGHGYTF.

This clonotype was found a few times. The chain employs TRBV7-9 and TRBJ2-1; D not resolved. Germline V lookup: CDR1 SEHNR, CDR2 FQNEAQ (reference sequence). The V gene lost 5 bases and the J gene lost 4 bases, with 9 bases spanning the gap. This CDR3 contains 13 residues. The CDR3 region is CASSLYLYNEQFF. For the CDR3, the DNA is TGTGCCAGCAGCCTCTACCTTTACAATGAGCAGTTCTTC.

This clonotype showed up many times. DNA for the CDR3: TGTGCCAGCAGTCTGGTCCCGGGACAGGGGGCCGGGGAGCTGTTTTTT. Protein: CASSLVPGQGAGELFF. J is TRBJ2-2 and V is TRBV28; 11 nucleotides align to TRBD1. V was clipped by 5 bases and J by 6 bases; unmatched bases: 8. CDR1 is MDHEN and CDR2 is SYDVKM in the germline V gene. The CDR3 has 16 amino acids.

This clonotype has a count of ten or more. The V and J genes are TRBV5-1 and TRBJ2-1; TRBD2 matches 7 bases. Germline-derived CDR1 and CDR2 are SGHRS and YFSETQ. This CDR3 has 15 amino acids. The V gene end was trimmed by 2 bases and the J gene end by 6 bases; junction bases not matched to a gene: 8. Here the CDR3 reads CASSFGRMDPNEQFF. In DNA form, the CDR3 reads TGCGCCAGCAGCTTCGGGAGGATGGATCCCAATGAGCAGTTCTTC.

This clonotype has ten or more counts. V gene TRBV7-6 combines with J gene TRBJ2-1; D is uncertain. The CDR3 sequence is 16 residues long. V was cut by 2 bases and J by 1 base, with 12 bases left in between. CDR1 and CDR2 (germline): SGHVS, FNYEAQ. This chain's CDR3 is CASSLSFGWSYNEQFF. CDR3 bases: TGTGCCAGCAGCTTATCCTTTGGGTGGTCCTACAATGAGCAGTTCTTC.

This clonotype has ten or more counts. The chain joins TRBV24-1 to TRBJ2-3, with TRBD1 as a possible D gene (6 bases). This CDR3 contains 17 residues. Germline V gives CDR1 KGHDR, CDR2 SFDVKD. Trimming cost V 5 bases and J 3 bases, with 20 bases left between them. CDR3 loop: CATSGRDTGSSTDTQYF. CDR3 DNA sequence: TGTGCCACCAGTGGCCGGGACACAGGTAGTAGTACAGATACGCAGTATTTT.

This clonotype was observed at least ten times. Here the CDR3 reads CASSLRDGTVDNEQFF. The CDR3 coding sequence is TGTGCCAGCTCGCTGAGGGACGGGACAGTCGACAATGAGCAGTTCTTC. The chain couples TRBV18 to TRBJ2-1; 7 nucleotides line up with TRBD1. V shed 6 bases, J shed 5 bases, and the junction held 13 bases outside the gene matches. From germline, CDR1 is KGHSH and CDR2 LQKENI. The CDR3 sequence is 16 residues long.

This clonotype has just a few counts. The chain employs TRBV6-1 and TRBJ2-5; 7 bases match TRBD1. The V and J ends lost 6 bases and 3 bases, in that order; junction bases with no gene match: 4. This CDR3 contains 13 residues. Per the germline V gene, CDR1 is MNHNS and CDR2 is SASEGT. CDR3 in DNA: TGTGCCAGCAGGGGGACAGCCGAAGAGACCCAGTACTTC. As protein: CASRGTAEETQYF.

In its sample, this clonotype was seen many times. CDR3 in DNA: TGCAGTGCCGCGGGGACGGACCGAAACTATGGCTACACCTTC. Protein product: CSAAGTDRNYGYTF. V is TRBV20-1 and J is TRBJ1-2; a weak D match, TRBD1 (5 bases). Germline V lookup: CDR1 DFQATT, CDR2 SNEGSKA (reference sequence). The CDR3 sequence is 14 residues long. Trimming shortened V by 6 bases and J by 2 bases, and 16 bases separated the two germline ends.

This clonotype was detected ten times or more. Being one base from a much bigger clone, this may be a read error. The rearrangement uses TRBV29-1 and TRBJ2-2; no firm D call. Trimming pared 5 bases from V and 1 base from J, leaving 2 bases between. The CDR3 loop spans 11 amino acids. Germline CDR1 is SQVTM and CDR2 is ANQGSEA. DNA of the CDR3: TGCAGCGTTCAGAACACCGGGGAGCTGTTTTTT. Protein product: CSVQNTGELFF.

This clonotype was seen many times. The V gene is TRBV28, the J gene TRBJ2-7, with 8 bases aligning to TRBD1. This CDR3 is 15 amino acids long. V was pared by 6 bases and J by 1 base, with 8 bases of the junction left unmatched. CDR1 and CDR2 (germline): MDHEN, SYDVKM. CDR3 in amino acids: CASSSPGTGSYEQYF. As DNA, the CDR3 is TGTGCCAGCAGCTCCCCCGGGACAGGATCCTACGAGCAGTACTTC.